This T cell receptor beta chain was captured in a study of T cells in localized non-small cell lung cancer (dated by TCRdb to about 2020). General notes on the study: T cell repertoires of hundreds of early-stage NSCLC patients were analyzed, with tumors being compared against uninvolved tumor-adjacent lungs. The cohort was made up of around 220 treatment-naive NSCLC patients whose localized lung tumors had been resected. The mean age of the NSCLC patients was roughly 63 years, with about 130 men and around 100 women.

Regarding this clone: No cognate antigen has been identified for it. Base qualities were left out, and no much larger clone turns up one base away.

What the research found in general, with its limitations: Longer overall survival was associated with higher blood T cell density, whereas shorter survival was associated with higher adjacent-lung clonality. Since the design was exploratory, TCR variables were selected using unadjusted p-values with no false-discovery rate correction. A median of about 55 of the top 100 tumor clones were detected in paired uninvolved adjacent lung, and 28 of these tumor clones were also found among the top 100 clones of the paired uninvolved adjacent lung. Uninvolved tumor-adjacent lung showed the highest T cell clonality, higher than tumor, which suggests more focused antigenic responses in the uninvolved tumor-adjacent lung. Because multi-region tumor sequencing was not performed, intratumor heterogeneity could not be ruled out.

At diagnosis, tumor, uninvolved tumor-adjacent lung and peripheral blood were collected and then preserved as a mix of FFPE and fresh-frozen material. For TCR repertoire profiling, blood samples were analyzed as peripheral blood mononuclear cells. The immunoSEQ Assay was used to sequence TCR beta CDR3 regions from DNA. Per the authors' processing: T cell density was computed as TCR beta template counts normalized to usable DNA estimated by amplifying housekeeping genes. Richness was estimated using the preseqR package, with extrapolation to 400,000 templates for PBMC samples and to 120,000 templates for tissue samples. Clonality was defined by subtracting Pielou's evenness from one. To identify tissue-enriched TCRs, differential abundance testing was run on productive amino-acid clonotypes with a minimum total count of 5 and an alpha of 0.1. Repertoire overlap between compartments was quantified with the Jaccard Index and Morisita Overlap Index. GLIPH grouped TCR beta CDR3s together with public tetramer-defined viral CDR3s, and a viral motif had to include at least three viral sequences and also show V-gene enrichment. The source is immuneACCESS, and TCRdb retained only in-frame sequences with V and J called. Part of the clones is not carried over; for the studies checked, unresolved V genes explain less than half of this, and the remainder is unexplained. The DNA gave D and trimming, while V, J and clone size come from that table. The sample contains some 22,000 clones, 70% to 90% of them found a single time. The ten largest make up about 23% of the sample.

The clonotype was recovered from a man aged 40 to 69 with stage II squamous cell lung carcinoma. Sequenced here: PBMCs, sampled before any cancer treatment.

The CDR3 reads CASSLSGREQFF. The DNA is TGTGCCAGCAGCCTTTCCGGGCGGGAGCAGTTCTTC. Rearrangement joined TRBV14 to TRBJ2-1; the D gene lacks a confident call. Per the germline V gene, SGHDN is the CDR1 and FVKESK is the CDR2. The CDR3 spans 12 residues, from the cysteine through the phenylalanine. The retained sequence is limited to the CDR3, 36 bases, with the frame set at the first base. V is shortened by 4 bases, J by 10 bases, and the region joining them spans 11 bases.